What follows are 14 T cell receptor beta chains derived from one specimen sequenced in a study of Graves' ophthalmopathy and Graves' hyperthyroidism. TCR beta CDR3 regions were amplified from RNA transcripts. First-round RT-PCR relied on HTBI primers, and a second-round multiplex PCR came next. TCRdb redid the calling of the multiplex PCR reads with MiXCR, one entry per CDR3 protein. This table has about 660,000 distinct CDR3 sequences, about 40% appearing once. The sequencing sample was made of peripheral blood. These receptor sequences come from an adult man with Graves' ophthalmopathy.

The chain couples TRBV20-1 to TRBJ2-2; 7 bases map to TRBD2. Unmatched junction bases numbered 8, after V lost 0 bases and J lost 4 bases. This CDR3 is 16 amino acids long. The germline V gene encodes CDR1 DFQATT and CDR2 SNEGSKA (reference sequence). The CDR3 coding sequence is TGCAGTGCTAGAGACCCCAGCGGGATGGCCACCGGGGAGCTGTTTTTT. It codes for CSARDPSGMATGELFF.

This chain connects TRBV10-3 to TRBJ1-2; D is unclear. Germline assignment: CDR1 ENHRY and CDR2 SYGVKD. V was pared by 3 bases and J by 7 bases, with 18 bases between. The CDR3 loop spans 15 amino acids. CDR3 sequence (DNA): TGTGCCATCAGTGACCCGCTCATTGGAGGGTTTGGCTACACCTTC. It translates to CAISDPLIGGFGYTF.

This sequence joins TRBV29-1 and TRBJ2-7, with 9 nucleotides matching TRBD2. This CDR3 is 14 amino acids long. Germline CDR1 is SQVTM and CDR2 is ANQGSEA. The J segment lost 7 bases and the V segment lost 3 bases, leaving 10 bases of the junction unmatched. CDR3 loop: CSVDVSSGNNEQYF. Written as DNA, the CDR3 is TGCAGCGTTGATGTGTCTAGCGGGAACAATGAGCAGTACTTC.

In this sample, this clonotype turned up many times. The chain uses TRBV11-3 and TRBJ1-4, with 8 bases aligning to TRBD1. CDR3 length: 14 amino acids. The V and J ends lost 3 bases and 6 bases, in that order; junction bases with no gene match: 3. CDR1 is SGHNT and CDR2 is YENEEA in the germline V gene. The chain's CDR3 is CASSLGTGDEKLFF. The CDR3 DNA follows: TGTGCCAGCAGCTTGGGGACAGGTGATGAAAAACTGTTTTTT.

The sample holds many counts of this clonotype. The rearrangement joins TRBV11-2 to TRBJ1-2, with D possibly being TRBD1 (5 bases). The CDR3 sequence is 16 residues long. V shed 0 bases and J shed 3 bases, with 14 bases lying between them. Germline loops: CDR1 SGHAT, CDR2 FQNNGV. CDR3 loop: CASSLDSPGIHYGYTF. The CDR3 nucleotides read TGTGCCAGCAGCTTAGATTCCCCAGGGATCCACTATGGCTACACCTTC.

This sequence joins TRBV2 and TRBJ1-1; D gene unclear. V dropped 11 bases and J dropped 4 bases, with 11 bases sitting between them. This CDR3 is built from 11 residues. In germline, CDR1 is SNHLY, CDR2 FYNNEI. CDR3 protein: CARFGGTEAFF. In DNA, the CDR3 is TGTGCCCGGTTCGGCGGCACTGAAGCTTTCTTT.

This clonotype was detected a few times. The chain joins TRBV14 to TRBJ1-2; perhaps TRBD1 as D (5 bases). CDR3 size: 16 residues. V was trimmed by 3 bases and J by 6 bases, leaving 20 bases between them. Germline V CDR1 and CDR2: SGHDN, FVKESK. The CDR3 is CASSHLQDGGGDGYTF. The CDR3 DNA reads TGTGCCAGCAGCCATTTACAGGATGGTGGGGGGGATGGCTACACCTTC.

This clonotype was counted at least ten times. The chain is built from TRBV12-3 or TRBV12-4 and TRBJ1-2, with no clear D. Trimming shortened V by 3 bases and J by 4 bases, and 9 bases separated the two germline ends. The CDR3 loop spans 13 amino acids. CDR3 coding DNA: TGTGCCAGCAGTTTCAGACTGATCTATGGCTACACCTTC. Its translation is CASSFRLIYGYTF.

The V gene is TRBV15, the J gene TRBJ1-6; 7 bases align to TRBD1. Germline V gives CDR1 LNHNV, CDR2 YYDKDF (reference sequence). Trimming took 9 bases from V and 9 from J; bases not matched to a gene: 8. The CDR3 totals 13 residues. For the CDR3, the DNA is TGTGCCACACGACAGGGCGATGGTTCACCCCTCCACTTT. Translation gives CATRQGDGSPLHF.

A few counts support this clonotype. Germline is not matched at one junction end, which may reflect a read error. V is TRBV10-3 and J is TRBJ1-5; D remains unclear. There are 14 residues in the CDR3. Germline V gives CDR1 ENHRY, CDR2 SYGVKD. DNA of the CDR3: TGTGCCAGCAGTGAAGCTGCCTCGGGTGAGCCCCAGCATTTT. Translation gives CASSEAASGEPQHF.

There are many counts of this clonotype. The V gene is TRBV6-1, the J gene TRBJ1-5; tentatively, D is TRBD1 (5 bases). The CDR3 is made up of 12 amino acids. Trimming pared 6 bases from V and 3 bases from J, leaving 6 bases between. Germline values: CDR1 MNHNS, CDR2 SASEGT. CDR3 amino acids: CASSRANQPQHF. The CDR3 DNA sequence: TGTGCCAGCAGCAGGGCCAATCAGCCCCAGCATTTT.

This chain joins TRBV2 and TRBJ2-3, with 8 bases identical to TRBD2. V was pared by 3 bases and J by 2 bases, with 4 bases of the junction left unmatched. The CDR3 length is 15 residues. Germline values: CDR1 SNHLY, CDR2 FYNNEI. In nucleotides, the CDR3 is TGTGCCAGCAGTGATCGCGGGGGGAACACAGATACGCAGTATTTT. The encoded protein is CASSDRGGNTDTQYF.

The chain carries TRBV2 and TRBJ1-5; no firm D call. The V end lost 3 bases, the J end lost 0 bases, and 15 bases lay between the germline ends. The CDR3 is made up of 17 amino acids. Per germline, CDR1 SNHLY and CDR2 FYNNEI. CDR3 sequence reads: CASSESGGRYSNQPQHF. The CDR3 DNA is TGTGCCAGCAGTGAGAGTGGCGGTAGATATAGCAATCAGCCCCAGCATTTT.

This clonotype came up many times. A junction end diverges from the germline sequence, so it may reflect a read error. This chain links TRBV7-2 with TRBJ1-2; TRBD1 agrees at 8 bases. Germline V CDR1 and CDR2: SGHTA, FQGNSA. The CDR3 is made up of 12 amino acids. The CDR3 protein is CASSLPGQGKDF. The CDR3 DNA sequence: TGTGCCAGCAGCTTACCCGGACAGGGAAAAGACTTC.